This is a list of T cell receptor beta chains from one sample in a study of cytomegalovirus exposure and HLA in healthy donors. Assay: immunoSEQ multiplex PCR; the TCRdb copy retains only in-frame clones and omits some. The data show about 190,000 clones, with approximately 80% seen just once and 1.5% to 2% held by the top ten. The sample consisted of PBMCs. All receptors derive from a woman younger than 35 in good health and CMV-seronegative. CDR3s include the opening cysteine and the closing phenylalanine or tryptophan. A D gene is named only where the DNA matches it firmly. A row's size may be missing; if present it is once, few, many or a size class.

j_call	clone_size	v_call	d_call	cdr3_nt	cdr3_aa
TRBJ1-1	once	TRBV21-1	-	TGTGCCAGCAGCACCCTTCTAAGGAACAGGGGGGGCACTGAAGCTTTCTTT	CASSTLLRNRGGTEAFF
TRBJ2-2	-	TRBV21-1	-	TGTGCCAGCAGCAGGACGACAGGGGCTCGCAACACCGGGGAGCTGTTTTTT	CASSRTTGARNTGELFF
TRBJ1-1	-	TRBV9	-	TGTGCCAGCAGCGCCATCGTGGGGGGACGCACTGAAGCTTTCTTT	CASSAIVGGRTEAFF
TRBJ1-2	-	TRBV29-1	-	TGCAGCGTCATGGGTGGGGAGGGCTATGGCTACACCTTC	CSVMGGEGYGYTF
TRBJ2-1	-	TRBV10-1	TRBD2	TGCGCCAGCAGTGATCTAGCGGTCTACAATGAGCAGTTCTTC	CASSDLAVYNEQFF
TRBJ2-4	once	TRBV28	TRBD2	TGTGCCAGCAATCGCGGGAGGGGGGGGAACATTCAGTACTTC	CASNRGRGGNIQYF
TRBJ2-7	-	TRBV27	TRBD2	TGTGCCAGCAGTTTACTCAGCGGGAGGGCCGGGTACGAGCAGTACTTC	CASSLLSGRAGYEQYF
TRBJ2-2	-	TRBV19	TRBD2	TGTGCCAGTAGTATCCCTAGCGGAGGTAGCGGGGAGCTGTTTTTT	CASSIPSGGSGELFF
TRBJ1-1	-	TRBV6-5	-	TGTGCCAGCAGTTATTCGGCGGAGCAGCTGAACACTGAAGCTTTCTTT	CASSYSAEQLNTEAFF
TRBJ1-5	-	TRBV4-3	-	TGCGCCAGCAGCCAAGATCGAGGTCAGCCCCAGCATTTT	CASSQDRGQPQHF
TRBJ1-2	-	TRBV6-1	-	TGTGCCAGCGGAGCCGACCTTGCTGTTAGTGGCTACACCTTC	CASGADLAVSGYTF
TRBJ2-1	-	TRBV7-2	-	TGTGCCAGCAGCCTTACAGTTAGCTCCTACAATGAGCAGTTCTTC	CASSLTVSSYNEQFF
TRBJ2-3	-	TRBV19	-	TGTGCCAGTAGGCCGACAGGGGTGGGTGGACTAGAGAGGCCACAGGCGCAGTATTTT	CASRPTGVGGLERPQAQYF
TRBJ2-5	once	TRBV5-1	-	TGCGCCAGCAGCTTGCCCCCGGGGGACTGGACAGGAGAGACCCAGTACTTC	CASSLPPGDWTGETQYF
TRBJ2-1	-	TRBV6-5	-	TGTGCCAGCAACCCGCGCCAGGGCCTTGAGGAGCAGTTCTTC	CASNPRQGLEEQFF
TRBJ2-7	-	TRBV6-6	-	TGTGCCAGCAGTTACACTACCACCCACCCCTACGAGCAGTACTTC	CASSYTTTHPYEQYF
TRBJ1-4	-	TRBV18	TRBD1	TGTGCCAGCTCTAAGTCACAGGGGGCCGATGAAAAACTGTTTTTT	CASSKSQGADEKLFF